These T cell receptor beta chains were read from a single sample in a study of T-cell memory formation after mild COVID-19. Each CDR3 protein gets one entry after TCRdb re-called the 5' RACE reads with MiXCR. The sample has 200,000 or so distinct CDR3 sequences, about a sixth seen once. The sequencing sample was made of PBMCs or a T cell subset sorted from them (not recorded which). These TCRs come from an adult woman who had mild COVID-19 (a few samples of this study predate the infection). Cell type and time point are not known. Each CDR3 is given with its conserved first and last residue. The D gene is left open where the match is weak. Expanded clones get a size class; other rows say once, few or many, or leave the size out.

J gene	V gene	D gene	clone size	CDR3 protein	CDR3 DNA
TRBJ1-2	TRBV30	-	few	CAWSVGTIYGYTF	TGTGCCTGGAGTGTGGGCACCATCTATGGCTACACCTTC
TRBJ2-7	TRBV6-6	TRBD1	few	CASSSGWTGGTYEQYF	TGTGCCAGCAGCTCAGGATGGACAGGGGGCACCTACGAGCAGTACTTC
TRBJ2-7	TRBV2	-	-	CASSRVEVSYEQYF	TGTGCCAGCAGTCGGGTAGAAGTATCCTACGAGCAGTACTTC
TRBJ2-3	TRBV12-3/TRBV12-4	-	-	CASSLIGTTDTQYF	TGTGCCAGCAGTTTGATAGGAACCACAGATACGCAGTATTTT
TRBJ1-5	TRBV5-5	-	-	CASSLGAFGQPQHF	TGTGCCAGCAGCTTGGGTGCTTTCGGTCAGCCCCAGCATTTT
TRBJ2-7	TRBV6-2/TRBV6-3	-	-	CASSYSKDVLSYEQYF	TGTGCCAGCAGTTACTCGAAAGACGTACTTTCCTACGAGCAGTACTTC
TRBJ1-1	TRBV24-1	-	-	CATEAGPSAEAFF	TGTGCCACCGAGGCAGGGCCCTCGGCTGAAGCTTTCTTT
TRBJ2-7	TRBV6-2/TRBV6-3	TRBD1	many	CATRVWTGNYEQYF	TGTGCCACCCGGGTGTGGACAGGGAACTACGAGCAGTACTTC
TRBJ2-1	TRBV5-6	TRBD1	-	CASSVGTGDEQFF	TGTGCCAGCAGCGTAGGGACAGGGGATGAGCAGTTCTTC
TRBJ2-7	TRBV24-1	-	-	CATSETTGARGEQYF	TGTGCCACCAGTGAGACAACGGGAGCTCGGGGGGAGCAGTACTTC
TRBJ2-5	TRBV7-2	TRBD2	few	CASSSTGLAGETQYF	TGTGCCAGCAGCTCAACTGGACTAGCAGGAGAGACCCAGTACTTC
TRBJ2-7	TRBV5-1	-	-	CASSLLQGTYEQYF	TGCGCCAGCAGCCTATTACAGGGCACCTACGAGCAGTACTTC
TRBJ1-2	TRBV6-6	-	-	CASSYLRGHTENNYGYTF	TGTGCCAGCAGTTACTTAAGGGGTCACACGGAGAACAACTATGGCTACACCTTC
TRBJ2-1	TRBV7-2	TRBD2	few	CASSLTGTSGYNEQFF	TGTGCCAGCAGCTTAACTGGGACTAGCGGCTACAATGAGCAGTTCTTC
TRBJ2-7	TRBV6-2/TRBV6-3	TRBD1	-	CASSYSRRARGPDDEQYF	TGTGCCAGCAGTTACTCGAGAAGGGCCAGGGGGCCCGACGACGAGCAGTACTTC
TRBJ1-4	TRBV12-3/TRBV12-4	TRBD1	many	CASRRLGQDTILATNEKLFF	TGTGCCAGCAGGCGATTGGGACAGGACACTATCCTTGCAACTAATGAAAAACTGTTTTTT
TRBJ1-1	TRBV3-1	-	-	CASSQNVNTEAFF	TGTGCCAGCAGCCAAAACGTTAACACTGAAGCTTTCTTT
TRBJ1-2	TRBV12-3/TRBV12-4	-	few	CASSLNSPNYGYTF	TGTGCCAGCAGTTTAAACAGCCCTAACTATGGCTACACCTTC
TRBJ1-6	TRBV20-1	TRBD1	few	CSACRTGNSPLHF	TGCAGTGCTTGTAGGACAGGGAATTCACCCCTCCACTTT
TRBJ2-1	TRBV12-3/TRBV12-4	-	few	CASRWRGNEQFF	TGTGCCAGCAGATGGAGAGGGAATGAGCAGTTCTTC
TRBJ1-5	TRBV5-5	-	few	CASSSTPAGPFGNQPQHF	TGTGCCAGCAGCTCTACACCCGCAGGGCCCTTCGGCAATCAGCCCCAGCATTTC
TRBJ1-5	TRBV20-1	TRBD1	-	CSAPQGGNNQPQHF	TGCAGTGCGCCGCAGGGGGGTAATAATCAGCCCCAGCATTTT
TRBJ2-5	TRBV4-1	-	few	CASSQAAQETQYF	TGCGCCAGCAGCCAAGCCGCACAAGAGACCCAGTACTTC
TRBJ1-1	TRBV19	TRBD1	-	CASRFRMGQGDTEAFF	TGTGCCAGTAGGTTTAGAATGGGGCAGGGGGACACTGAAGCTTTCTTT
TRBJ2-7	TRBV18	-	-	CASSQQLGEQYF	TGTGCCAGCTCACAACAGTTAGGCGAGCAGTACTTC
TRBJ2-3	TRBV20-1	-	-	CSAPHELGTDTQYF	TGCAGTGCTCCCCATGAACTAGGGACAGATACGCAGTATTTT
TRBJ2-5	TRBV20-1	-	-	CSAGGAFRETQYF	TGCAGTGCTGGAGGGGCGTTTCGCGAGACCCAGTACTTC
TRBJ2-5	TRBV7-9	-	-	CASTLTGRGVGETQYF	TGTGCCAGCACCCTTACCGGCAGGGGAGTAGGAGAGACCCAGTACTTC
TRBJ2-5	TRBV12-3/TRBV12-4	TRBD2	few	CASSLTSGGQETQYF	TGTGCCAGCAGTTTAACTAGCGGAGGACAAGAGACCCAGTACTTC
TRBJ1-1	TRBV9	-	-	CASSVVGGNTEAFF	TGTGCCAGCAGCGTAGTGGGGGGGAACACTGAAGCTTTCTTT
TRBJ2-1	TRBV11-2	TRBD2	-	CASLGGAANEQFF	TGTGCCAGCCTCGGGGGGGCAGCGAATGAGCAGTTCTTC
TRBJ1-2	TRBV12-3/TRBV12-4	-	few	CASSPRAKGYYGYTF	TGTGCCAGCAGTCCCCGGGCCAAGGGATACTATGGCTACACCTTC
TRBJ1-1	TRBV29-1	-	few	CSVISGTANTEAFF	TGCAGCGTTATCTCCGGGACGGCGAACACTGAAGCTTTCTTT
TRBJ1-5	TRBV7-9	-	-	CASSLNYQPQHF	TGTGCCAGCAGCCTCAACTATCAGCCCCAGCATTTT
TRBJ2-7	TRBV5-1	-	few	CASRLGLSGNGLERDEQYF	TGCGCCAGCAGACTGGGGCTGAGCGGAAATGGACTTGAGAGGGACGAGCAGTACTTC